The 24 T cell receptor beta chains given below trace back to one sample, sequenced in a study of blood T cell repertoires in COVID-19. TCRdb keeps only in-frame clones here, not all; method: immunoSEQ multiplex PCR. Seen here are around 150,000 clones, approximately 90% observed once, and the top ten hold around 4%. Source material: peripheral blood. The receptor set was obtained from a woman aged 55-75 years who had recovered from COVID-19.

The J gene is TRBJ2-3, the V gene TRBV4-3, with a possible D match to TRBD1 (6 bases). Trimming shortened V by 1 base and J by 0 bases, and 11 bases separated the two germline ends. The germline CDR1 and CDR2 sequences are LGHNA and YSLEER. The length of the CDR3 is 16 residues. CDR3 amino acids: CASSQAGTPSTDTQYF. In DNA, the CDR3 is TGCGCCAGCAGCCAAGCCGGGACACCGAGCACAGATACGCAGTATTTT.

This CDR3 reads CASSVTKTGGDETQYF. Written as DNA, the CDR3 is TGCGCCAGCAGCGTAACCAAGACAGGGGGTGACGAGACCCAGTACTTC. The chain employs TRBV5-1 and TRBJ2-5; 9 bases are a match to TRBD1. The CDR3 totals 16 residues. Germline V lookup: CDR1 SGHRS, CDR2 YFSETQ. Trimming cost V 4 bases and J 5 bases; bases outside gene matches: 12.

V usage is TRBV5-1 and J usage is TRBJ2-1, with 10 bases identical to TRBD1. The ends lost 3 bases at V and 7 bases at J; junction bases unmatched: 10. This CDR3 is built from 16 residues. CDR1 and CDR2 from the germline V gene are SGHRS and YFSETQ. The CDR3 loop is CASSSGQGREDNEQFF. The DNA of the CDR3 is TGCGCCAGCAGCTCGGGACAGGGGAGGGAGGATAATGAGCAGTTCTTC.

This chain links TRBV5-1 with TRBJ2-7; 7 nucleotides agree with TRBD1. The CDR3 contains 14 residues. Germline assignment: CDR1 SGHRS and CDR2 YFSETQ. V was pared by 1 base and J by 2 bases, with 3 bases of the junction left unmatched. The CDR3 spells CASSLWTGTYEQYF. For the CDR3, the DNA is TGCGCCAGCAGCTTGTGGACAGGTACCTACGAGCAGTACTTC.

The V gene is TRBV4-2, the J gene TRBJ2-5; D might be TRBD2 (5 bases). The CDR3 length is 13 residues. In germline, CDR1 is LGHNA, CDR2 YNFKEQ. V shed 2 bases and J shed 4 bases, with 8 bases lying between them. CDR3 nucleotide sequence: TGTGCCAGCAGCCAAAGGAGCGGAGAGACCCAGTACTTC. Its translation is CASSQRSGETQYF.

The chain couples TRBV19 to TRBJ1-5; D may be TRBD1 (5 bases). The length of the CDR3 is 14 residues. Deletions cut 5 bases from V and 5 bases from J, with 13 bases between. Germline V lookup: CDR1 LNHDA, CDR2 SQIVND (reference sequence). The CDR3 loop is CASSGQGGHQPQHF. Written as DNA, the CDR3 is TGTGCCAGTAGTGGGCAGGGAGGACATCAGCCCCAGCATTTT.

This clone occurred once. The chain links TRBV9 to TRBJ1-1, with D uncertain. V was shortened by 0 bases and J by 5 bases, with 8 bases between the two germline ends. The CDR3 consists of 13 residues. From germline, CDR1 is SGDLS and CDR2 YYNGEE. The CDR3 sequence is CASSVGLSTEAFF. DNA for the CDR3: TGTGCCAGCAGCGTAGGACTTTCGACTGAAGCTTTCTTT.

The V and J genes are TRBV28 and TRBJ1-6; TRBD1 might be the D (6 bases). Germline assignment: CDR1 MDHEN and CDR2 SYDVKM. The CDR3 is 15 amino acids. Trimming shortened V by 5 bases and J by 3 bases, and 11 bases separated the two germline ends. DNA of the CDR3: TGTGCCAGCAGTGGACAGCCCCACTATAATTCACCCCTCCACTTT. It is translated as CASSGQPHYNSPLHF. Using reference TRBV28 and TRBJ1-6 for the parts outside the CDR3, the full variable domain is DVKVTQSSRYLVKRTGEKVFLECVQDMDHENMFWYRQDPGLGLRLIYFSYDVKMKEKGDIPEGYSVSREKKERFSLILESASTNQTSMYLCASSGQPHYNSPLHFGNGTRLTVT.

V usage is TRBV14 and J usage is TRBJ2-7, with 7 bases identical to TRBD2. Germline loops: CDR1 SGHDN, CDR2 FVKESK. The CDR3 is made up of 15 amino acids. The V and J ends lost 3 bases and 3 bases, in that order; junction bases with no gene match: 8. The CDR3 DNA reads TGTGCCAGCAGCCAGGGGCGGGGGACCCTCTACGAGCAGTACTTC. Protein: CASSQGRGTLYEQYF.

CDR3 loop: CASRGQKYNEQFF. The CDR3 DNA follows: TGTGCCAGCCGGGGACAGAAGTACAATGAGCAGTTCTTC. The rearrangement links TRBV2 to TRBJ2-1; 7 bases agree with TRBD1. The CDR3 is made up of 13 amino acids. V lost 8 bases to trimming and J lost 4 bases; unmatched junction nucleotides: 5. Germline V gives CDR1 SNHLY, CDR2 FYNNEI.

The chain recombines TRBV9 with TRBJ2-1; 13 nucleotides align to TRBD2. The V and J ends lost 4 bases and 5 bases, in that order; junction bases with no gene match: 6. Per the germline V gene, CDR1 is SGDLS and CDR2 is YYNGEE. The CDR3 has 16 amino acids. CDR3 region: CASSTLAGGPHNEQFF. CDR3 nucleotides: TGTGCCAGCAGCACACTAGCGGGGGGGCCACACAATGAGCAGTTCTTC.

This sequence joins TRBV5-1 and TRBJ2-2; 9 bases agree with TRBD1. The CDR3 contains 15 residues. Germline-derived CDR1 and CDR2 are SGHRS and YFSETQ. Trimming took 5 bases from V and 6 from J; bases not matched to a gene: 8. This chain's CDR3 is CASRDRQGGSGELFF. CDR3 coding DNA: TGCGCCAGCAGAGACCGACAGGGGGGCTCCGGGGAGCTGTTTTTT.

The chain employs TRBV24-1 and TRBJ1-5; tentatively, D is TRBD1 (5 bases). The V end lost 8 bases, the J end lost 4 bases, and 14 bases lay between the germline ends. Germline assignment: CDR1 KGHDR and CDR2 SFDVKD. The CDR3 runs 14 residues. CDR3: CATNAGFGNQPQHF. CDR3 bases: TGTGCCACCAATGCAGGGTTCGGTAATCAGCCCCAGCATTTT.

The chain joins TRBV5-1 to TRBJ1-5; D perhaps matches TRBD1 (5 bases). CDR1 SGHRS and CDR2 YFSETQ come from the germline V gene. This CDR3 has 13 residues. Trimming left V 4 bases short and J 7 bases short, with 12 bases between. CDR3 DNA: TGCGCCAGCAGCCCCGGGGGGGGACAGCCCCAGCATTTT. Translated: CASSPGGGQPQHF.

The CDR3 spells CASSSQLAAAETQYF. The CDR3 DNA follows: TGTGCCAGCAGCTCCCAACTAGCGGCGGCGGAGACCCAGTACTTC. This chain joins TRBV5-4 and TRBJ2-5, with 8 bases aligning to TRBD2. The CDR3 contains 15 residues. The germline gives CDR1 SGHNT, CDR2 YYREEE (reference sequence). The V gene end was trimmed by 3 bases and the J gene end by 5 bases; junction bases not matched to a gene: 9.

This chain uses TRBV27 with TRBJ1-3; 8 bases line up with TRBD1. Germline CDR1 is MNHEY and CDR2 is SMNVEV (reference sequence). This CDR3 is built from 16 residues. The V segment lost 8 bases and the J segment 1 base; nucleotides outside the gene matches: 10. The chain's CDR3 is CASGQGRLGSGNTIYF. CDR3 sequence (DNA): TGTGCCAGCGGACAGGGAAGGTTGGGTTCTGGAAACACCATATATTTT.

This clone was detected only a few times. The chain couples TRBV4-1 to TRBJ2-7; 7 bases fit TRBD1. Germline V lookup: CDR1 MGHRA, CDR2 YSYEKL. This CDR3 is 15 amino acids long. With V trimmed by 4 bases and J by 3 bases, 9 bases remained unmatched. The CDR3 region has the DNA TGCGCCAGCAGCCGCCAGGGACAGTATAACTACGAGCAGTACTTC. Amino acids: CASSRQGQYNYEQYF.

CDR3 nucleotides: TGCGCCAGCAGTGATGACAGGGGAAGAACGGGGAATGAAAAACTGTTTTTT. Amino acid sequence: CASSDDRGRTGNEKLFF. V is TRBV10-1 and J is TRBJ1-4; 8 bases fit TRBD1. CDR3 length: 17 amino acids. Germline V gene lookup returns CDR1 WNHNN and CDR2 SYGVQD (reference sequence). With V trimmed by 3 bases and J by 5 bases, 11 bases remained unmatched.

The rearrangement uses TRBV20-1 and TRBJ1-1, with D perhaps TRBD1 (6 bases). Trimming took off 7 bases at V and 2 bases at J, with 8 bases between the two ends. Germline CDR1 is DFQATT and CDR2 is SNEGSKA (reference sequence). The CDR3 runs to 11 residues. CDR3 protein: CSGTANTEAFF. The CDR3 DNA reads TGCAGTGGGACAGCCAACACTGAAGCTTTCTTT.

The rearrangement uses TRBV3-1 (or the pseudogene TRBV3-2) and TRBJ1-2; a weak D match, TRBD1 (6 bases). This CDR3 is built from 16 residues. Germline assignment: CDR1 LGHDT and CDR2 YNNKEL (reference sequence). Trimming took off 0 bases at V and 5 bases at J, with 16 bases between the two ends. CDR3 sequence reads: CASSQDLGQLPYGYTF. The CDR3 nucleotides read TGTGCCAGCAGCCAAGATCTTGGACAGCTACCTTATGGCTACACCTTC.

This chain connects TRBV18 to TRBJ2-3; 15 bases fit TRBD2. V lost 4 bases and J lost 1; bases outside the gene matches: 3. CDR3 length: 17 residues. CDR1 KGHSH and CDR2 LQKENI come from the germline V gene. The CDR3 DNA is TGTGCCAGCTCACAGGGACTAGCGGGGGGTCGCACAGATACGCAGTATTTT. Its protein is CASSQGLAGGRTDTQYF.

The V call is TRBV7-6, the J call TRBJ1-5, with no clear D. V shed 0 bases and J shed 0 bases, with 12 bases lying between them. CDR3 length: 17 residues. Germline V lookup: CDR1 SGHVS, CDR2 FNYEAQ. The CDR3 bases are TGTGCCAGCAGCTTAGCGAATTCACAAAATAGCAATCAGCCCCAGCATTTT. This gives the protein CASSLANSQNSNQPQHF.

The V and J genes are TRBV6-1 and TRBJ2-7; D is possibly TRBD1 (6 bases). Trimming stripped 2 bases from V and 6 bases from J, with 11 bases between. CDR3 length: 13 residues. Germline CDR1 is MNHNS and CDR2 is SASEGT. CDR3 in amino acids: CASSEPGAGEQYF. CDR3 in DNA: TGTGCCAGCAGTGAACCAGGGGCCGGCGAGCAGTACTTC.

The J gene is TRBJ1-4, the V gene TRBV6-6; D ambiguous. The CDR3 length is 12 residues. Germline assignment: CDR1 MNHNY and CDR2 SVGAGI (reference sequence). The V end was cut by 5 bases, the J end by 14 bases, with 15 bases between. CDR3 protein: CASSRPRRMLFF. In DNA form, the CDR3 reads TGTGCCAGCAGTCGCCCGAGAAGAATGCTGTTTTTT.